One and the same sample provided the 17 T cell receptor beta chains below, sequenced in a study of blood T cell repertoires in COVID-19. Profiling relied on immunoSEQ multiplex PCR, and the TCRdb table lists in-frame clones only, not all of them. This sample has hundreds of thousands of clones, with 90% to 95% found just once. What was sequenced was peripheral blood. These receptors were taken from a young woman who had recovered from COVID-19.

This clone is a singleton in its sample. The chain carries TRBV2 and TRBJ2-5, with 8 bases lining up with TRBD1. The CDR3 spans 16 residues. The germline CDR1 and CDR2 sequences are SNHLY and FYNNEI. Trimming at V came to 6 bases and at J to 3 bases, leaving 12 bases not matched to a gene. CDR3 amino acids: CASRLDPGQAEETQYF. The CDR3 nucleotides read TGTGCCAGCAGACTTGACCCGGGACAGGCGGAAGAGACCCAGTACTTC.

This chain connects TRBV5-1 to TRBJ2-5; D is ambiguous. The CDR3 totals 12 residues. Trimming stripped 4 bases from V and 2 bases from J, with 6 bases between. Germline CDR1 and CDR2: SGHRS and YFSETQ. The CDR3 reads CASSPLQETQYF. The DNA of the CDR3 is TGCGCCAGCAGCCCACTGCAAGAGACCCAGTACTTC.

J is TRBJ2-3 and V is TRBV7-2, with TRBD2 matching 7 bases. The junction had 4 bases not matched to a gene; V was cut back by 3 bases and J by 7 bases. The CDR3 is made up of 13 amino acids. Germline assignment: CDR1 SGHTA and CDR2 FQGNSA. The chain's CDR3 is CASSFSSGNTQYF. CDR3 nucleotide sequence: TGTGCCAGCAGCTTCTCTAGCGGTAATACGCAGTATTTT.

There are a few counts of this clone. The chain recombines TRBV11-2 with TRBJ1-6, with 7 bases aligning to TRBD1. The CDR3 spans 15 residues. Germline V CDR1 and CDR2: SGHAT, FQNNGV. The V segment lost 5 bases and the J segment 7 bases; nucleotides outside the gene matches: 8. The chain's CDR3 is CASSPRDSPNSPLHF. DNA for the CDR3: TGTGCCAGCAGCCCCCGGGACAGCCCAAATTCACCCCTCCACTTT. Drawing the rest from reference TRBV11-2 and TRBJ1-6, the complete variable domain is EAGVAQSPRYKIIEKRQSVAFWCNPISGHATLYWYQQILGQGPKLLIQFQNNGVVDDSQLPKDRFSAERLKGVDSTLKIQPAKLEDSAVYLCASSPRDSPNSPLHFGNGTRLTVT.

This rearrangement joins TRBV25-1 to TRBJ1-4; maybe TRBD1 (6 bases). The CDR3 has 13 amino acids. The V end lost 2 bases, the J end lost 6 bases, and 7 bases lay between the germline ends. CDR1 is MGHDK and CDR2 is SYGVNS in the germline V gene. The CDR3 nucleotides are TGTGCCAGCAGTGAACAGGGGTATGAAAAACTGTTTTTT. Translation gives CASSEQGYEKLFF.

This chain connects TRBV2 to TRBJ2-1; 8 nucleotides align to TRBD2. CDR1 and CDR2 from the germline V gene are SNHLY and FYNNEI. The ends lost 10 bases at V and 3 bases at J; junction bases unmatched: 5. The CDR3 sequence is 13 residues long. CDR3 nucleotides: TGTGCCACCCGAGCGGGGGTCTACAATGAGCAGTTCTTC. Translated, it gives CATRAGVYNEQFF.

The chain uses TRBV30 and TRBJ2-1; TRBD2 matches at 8 bases. V shed 4 bases and J 8 bases; nucleotides not matched to a gene: 13. This CDR3 is built from 15 residues. The germline gives CDR1 GTSNPN, CDR2 SVGIG (reference sequence). CDR3 in amino acids: CAWTLKREFLDEQFF. The CDR3 coding sequence is TGTGCCTGGACCTTAAAGCGGGAGTTTCTCGATGAGCAGTTCTTC.

The chain has TRBV7-2 and TRBJ1-6; D remains unclear. Trimming stripped 5 bases from V and 10 bases from J, with 18 bases between. This CDR3 comprises 15 residues. The V gene's germline CDR1 is SGHTA and CDR2 FQGNSA. Here the CDR3 DNA reads TGTGCCAGCAGCCCCGCGGTTGGCGCCGTATCACCCCTCCACTTT. Protein product: CASSPAVGAVSPLHF.

V and J are TRBV27 and TRBJ1-1; 9 nucleotides align to TRBD1. The CDR3 length is 14 residues. Germline V CDR1 and CDR2: MNHEY, SMNVEV (reference sequence). The trim removed 5 bases at V and 3 bases at J, leaving 4 bases unmatched. CDR3 residues: CASSNRGRDTEAFF. CDR3 in DNA: TGTGCCAGCAGTAACAGGGGGCGCGACACTGAAGCTTTCTTT.

V and J are TRBV10-3 and TRBJ1-6, with TRBD1 matching 7 bases. Germline CDR1 is ENHRY and CDR2 is SYGVKD. The ends lost 8 bases at V and 6 bases at J; junction bases unmatched: 7. This CDR3 contains 14 residues. CDR3 in DNA: TGTGCCATCTCACGGGACAGTGTTAATTCACCCCTCCACTTT. This codes for CAISRDSVNSPLHF.

The rearrangement uses TRBV2 and TRBJ2-3; possibly TRBD2 for D (6 bases). The germline V and J ends were trimmed by 6 bases and 9 bases, with 13 bases remaining between them. This CDR3 is built from 12 residues. Germline V lookup: CDR1 SNHLY, CDR2 FYNNEI. The CDR3 sequence: CASRTGGDTQYF. DNA of the CDR3: TGTGCCAGCAGGACCGGGGGAGACACGCAGTATTTT. The variable domain in full, with the rest retrieved from reference TRBV2 and TRBJ2-3, is EPEVTQTPSHQVTQMGQEVILRCVPISNHLYFYWYRQILGQKVEFLVSFYNNEISEKSEIFDDQFSVERPDGSNFTLKIRSTKLEDSAMYFCASRTGGDTQYFGPGTRLTVL.

The rearrangement links TRBV12-5 to TRBJ1-5; weak D call: TRBD1 (5 bases). Germline V CDR1 and CDR2: LGHNT, FRNRAP. The CDR3 is 17 residues long. V was clipped by 0 bases and J by 2 bases, with 14 bases between them. This CDR3 is CASGLVRRQGGNQPQHF. The CDR3 DNA sequence: TGTGCTAGTGGTTTGGTACGTAGGCAGGGTGGCAATCAGCCCCAGCATTTT.

This clone was found once. The V call is TRBV24-1, the J call TRBJ1-4; the D gene is possibly TRBD1 (5 bases). The CDR3 covers 15 residues. Deletions cut 0 bases from V and 8 bases from J, with 12 bases between. Germline assignment: CDR1 KGHDR and CDR2 SFDVKD. The CDR3, as DNA: TGTGCCACCAGTGATTTGAACGGGGGTCGAGAAAAACTGTTTTTT. Translated, it gives CATSDLNGGREKLFF.

This chain uses TRBV25-1 with TRBJ1-1, with TRBD1 as a possible D gene (6 bases). V was cut by 2 bases and J by 10 bases, with 20 bases left in between. Germline values: CDR1 MGHDK, CDR2 SYGVNS. CDR3 length equals 15 residues. The CDR3 reads CASSERTGYLGLAFF. In DNA form, the CDR3 reads TGTGCCAGCAGTGAAAGAACAGGGTACCTTGGTCTAGCTTTCTTT.

V usage is TRBV25-1 and J usage is TRBJ1-2; 10 bases are shared with TRBD1. The germline CDR1 and CDR2 sequences are MGHDK and SYGVNS. The CDR3 extends over 14 amino acids. Germline trimming cut 4 bases from V and 2 bases from J; bases unmatched to any gene: 1. CDR3 nucleotide sequence: TGTGCCAGCAGTGGACAGGGGGCGAACTATGGCTACACCTTC. This codes for CASSGQGANYGYTF.

This clone was seen a single time. V is TRBV6-1 and J is TRBJ1-2, with D possibly being TRBD1 (5 bases). Trimming pared 3 bases from V and 4 bases from J, leaving 18 bases between. This CDR3 contains 16 residues. The germline gives CDR1 MNHNS, CDR2 SASEGT. CDR3 in amino acids: CASSESPGLWGYGYTF. CDR3 in DNA: TGTGCCAGCAGTGAGAGTCCAGGGCTGTGGGGCTATGGCTACACCTTC.

This chain links TRBV5-5 with TRBJ1-1; D is ambiguous. The CDR3 consists of 13 residues. V shed 2 bases and J shed 4 bases, with 9 bases lying between them. Germline lookup yields CDR1 SGHKS and CDR2 YYEKEE (reference sequence). The CDR3 sequence is CASSLLFGTEAFF. CDR3 bases: TGTGCCAGCAGCTTACTCTTCGGCACTGAAGCTTTCTTT.